The 14 T cell receptor beta chains in this list originate from one sample, sequenced in a study of T cell responses to AZD1222 COVID-19 vaccine. The data were produced by immunoSEQ multiplex PCR, yet TCRdb's version contains in-frame clones alone and is incomplete. Of around 140,000 clones listed, 75% to 95% are singletons. This sample comprised peripheral blood, obtained on day 0 of AZD1222 vaccination. These receptors all stem from an adult in good health.

CDR3 protein: CASCWTGVNYEQYF. The CDR3 DNA follows: TGTGCCAGCTGTTGGACAGGGGTAAACTACGAGCAGTACTTC. The chain couples TRBV6-5 to TRBJ2-7; 9 nucleotides agree with TRBD1. V lost 8 bases, J lost 3 bases, and 8 bases stayed unmatched. The CDR3 length is 14 residues. The germline gives CDR1 MNHEY, CDR2 SVGAGI.

The DNA for the CDR3 is TGTGCCAGCAGTGAGATAGGGACTAGTGCAGATACGCAGTATTTT. As protein: CASSEIGTSADTQYF. This sequence joins TRBV2 and TRBJ2-3; 8 bases align to TRBD2. Per germline, CDR1 SNHLY and CDR2 FYNNEI. V shed 3 bases and J 4 bases; nucleotides not matched to a gene: 6. The CDR3 sequence is 15 residues long.

V gene TRBV7-2 combines with J gene TRBJ2-1; a weak D match, TRBD2 (6 bases). Deletions cut 5 bases from V and 0 bases from J, with 23 bases between. This CDR3 comprises 19 residues. Germline V CDR1 and CDR2: SGHTA, FQGNSA. The CDR3 region is CASSPRGIFSGSSYNEQFF. The DNA of the CDR3 is TGTGCCAGCAGCCCTCGGGGGATCTTTAGCGGAAGCTCCTACAATGAGCAGTTCTTC.

This clone was detected only once. V is TRBV27 and J is TRBJ2-5, with 10 bases fitting TRBD1. This CDR3 spans 17 amino acids. The junction had 19 bases not matched to a gene; V was cut back by 10 bases and J by 5 bases. CDR1 is MNHEY and CDR2 is SMNVEV in the germline V gene (reference sequence). CDR3 sequence reads: CATPQTGTGEERETQYF. In nucleotides, the CDR3 is TGTGCCACCCCCCAAACCGGGACAGGGGAAGAACGGGAGACCCAGTACTTC.

The chain joins TRBV2 to TRBJ2-5; D is possibly TRBD2 (6 bases). From germline, CDR1 is SNHLY and CDR2 FYNNEI. This CDR3 spans 15 amino acids. V was pared by 7 bases and J by 5 bases, with 20 bases between. This CDR3 reads CASTPLGTWLETQYF. In nucleotides, the CDR3 is TGTGCCAGCACCCCCTTAGGGACTTGGCTGGAGACCCAGTACTTC.

The chain recombines TRBV7-8 with TRBJ1-5, with D perhaps TRBD1 (6 bases). The CDR3 runs 15 residues. Trimming pared 4 bases from V and 7 bases from J, leaving 17 bases between. Germline values: CDR1 SGHVS, CDR2 FQNEAQ. The CDR3 loop is CASSSRQDREQPQHF. Written as DNA, the CDR3 is TGTGCCAGCAGCTCTCGACAGGATAGGGAGCAGCCCCAGCATTTT.

V and J are TRBV6-4 and TRBJ2-2, with TRBD2 as a possible D gene (5 bases). Trimming removed 0 bases from V and 6 bases from J, with 17 bases in between. The CDR3 consists of 17 residues. CDR1 is MRHNA, CDR2 SNTAGT, per germline. The CDR3 loop reads CASSDSISLGVPGELFF. The CDR3 DNA reads as TGTGCCAGCAGTGACTCGATTTCTCTCGGGGTCCCCGGGGAGCTGTTTTTT.

The rearrangement joins TRBV13 to TRBJ1-1; 9 nucleotides align to TRBD1. V trimming: 7 bases; J trimming: 11 bases; junction bases outside the gene matches: 14. CDR1 and CDR2 (germline): PRHDT, FYEKMQ (reference sequence). The CDR3 is made up of 14 amino acids. The CDR3 is CASTRDRGSLYAFF. CDR3 nucleotide sequence: TGTGCCAGCACCAGAGACAGGGGGAGTTTGTACGCTTTCTTT.

The CDR3 DNA reads TGTGCCAGCATTTTAGGAACTGACAGGGGTCAAGAGACCCAGTACTTC. It is translated as CASILGTDRGQETQYF. This chain joins TRBV3-1 (or the pseudogene TRBV3-2) and TRBJ2-5; 8 nucleotides align to TRBD1. Germline V gene lookup returns CDR1 LGHDT and CDR2 YNNKEL (reference sequence). J was trimmed by 2 bases and V by 7 bases; bases with no gene match: 12. The CDR3 covers 16 residues.

The rearrangement joins TRBV6-1 to TRBJ1-2; D gene ambiguous. CDR3 length equals 11 residues. V was shortened by 3 bases and J by 8 bases, with 7 bases between the two germline ends. Germline-derived CDR1 and CDR2 are MNHNS and SASEGT. The chain's CDR3 is CASSDAPGYTF. In DNA form, the CDR3 reads TGTGCCAGCAGTGACGCCCCAGGCTACACCTTC.

V and J are TRBV21-1 and TRBJ1-3. TRBV21-1 has pseudogene status. CDR3 length equals 17 residues. The CDR3 DNA is TGTGCCAGCAGCAAAGCGCTTTCTGGGTTCGCTGGAAACACCATATATTTT. It is translated as CASSKALSGFAGNTIYF.

This chain links TRBV5-1 with TRBJ2-1, with 15 positions matching TRBD2. The germline V gene has CDR1 SGHRS and CDR2 YFSETQ. This CDR3 contains 15 residues. The J segment lost 10 bases and the V segment lost 7 bases, leaving 9 bases of the junction unmatched. For the CDR3, the DNA is TGCGCCAGCTCCTCGGGACTAGCGGGGGGCGAAGAGCAGTTCTTC. Translated: CASSSGLAGGEEQFF.

This rearrangement joins TRBV19 to TRBJ2-3; 7 bases are shared with TRBD1. Germline trimming cut 6 bases from V and 2 bases from J; bases unmatched to any gene: 11. CDR1 LNHDA and CDR2 SQIVND come from the germline V gene (reference sequence). This CDR3 contains 16 residues. This chain's CDR3 is CASSPTTGTYTDTQYF. DNA of the CDR3: TGTGCCAGTAGCCCGACGACAGGGACGTACACAGATACGCAGTATTTT.

The J gene is TRBJ2-3, the V gene TRBV24-1; 9 positions match TRBD2. J was trimmed by 0 bases and V by 3 bases; bases with no gene match: 0. Germline values: CDR1 KGHDR, CDR2 SFDVKD. The CDR3 contains 15 residues. CDR3 sequence: CATSDTSGSTDTQYF. CDR3 DNA: TGTGCCACCAGTGATACTAGCGGGAGCACAGATACGCAGTATTTT.